The 18 T cell receptor beta chains given below trace back to one sample, sequenced in a study of blood T cell repertoires in COVID-19. This table comes from immunoSEQ multiplex PCR, and its TCRdb copy is limited to in-frame clones, with some not included. The data show roughly 230,000 clones, with over 80% seen just once and just under 6.5% held by the top ten. Specimen: peripheral blood. The receptors here all came from a woman between 55 and 75 years old with active or convalescent COVID-19.

The rearrangement uses TRBV10-2 and TRBJ1-1; D gene ambiguous. The CDR3 is made up of 13 amino acids. Looked up from germline, CDR1 is WSHSY and CDR2 is SAAADI. Trimming took 7 bases from V and 2 from J, leaving 11 bases between them. The CDR3 region has the DNA TGCGCCAGCATCGTCAGACTTAACACTGAAGCTTTCTTT. This encodes CASIVRLNTEAFF.

The chain carries TRBV5-1 and TRBJ2-1; TRBD2 matches at 8 bases. This CDR3 spans 15 amino acids. Germline V gives CDR1 SGHRS, CDR2 YFSETQ. J lost 4 bases, V lost 4 bases, and 7 bases had no gene match. CDR3 amino acids: CASSPAGGPYNEQFF. CDR3 sequence (DNA): TGCGCCAGCAGCCCGGCGGGGGGCCCTTACAATGAGCAGTTCTTC.

J is TRBJ2-1 and V is TRBV5-1; D is possibly TRBD2 (6 bases). The CDR3 extends over 16 amino acids. Trimming shortened V by 3 bases and J by 6 bases, and 19 bases separated the two germline ends. The germline CDR1 and CDR2 sequences are SGHRS and YFSETQ. The CDR3 here is CASSWNGGRTVNEQFF. CDR3 DNA sequence: TGCGCCAGCAGCTGGAATGGAGGGAGGACGGTCAATGAGCAGTTCTTC.

This clone was picked up one time. The chain is built from TRBV7-6 and TRBJ2-1; possible D gene TRBD1, 6 bases. Trimming removed 5 bases at V and 4 bases at J, with 21 bases between. This CDR3 is built from 17 residues. CDR1 SGHVS and CDR2 FNYEAQ come from the germline V gene. As DNA, the CDR3 is TGTGCCAGCAGCCGAGGTTGGGCAGGGGAGAGATACAATGAGCAGTTCTTC. It translates to CASSRGWAGERYNEQFF.

The chain recombines TRBV19 with TRBJ1-5; the D gene is possibly TRBD1 (5 bases). CDR1 and CDR2 (germline): LNHDA, SQIVND (reference sequence). This CDR3 has 15 amino acids. V lost 6 bases and J 6 bases, leaving 18 bases between the germline ends. The CDR3 DNA follows: TGTGCCAGTAGCCCCGGAGTCAGGGTAGGTCAGCCCCAGCATTTT. Protein: CASSPGVRVGQPQHF.

This clone was counted at least ten times. The chain recombines TRBV19 with TRBJ1-2, with 9 bases fitting TRBD1. Per the germline V gene, CDR1 is LNHDA and CDR2 is SQIVND (reference sequence). CDR3 size: 16 residues. With V trimmed by 4 bases and J by 5 bases, 11 bases remained unmatched. As DNA, the CDR3 is TGTGCCAGTAGTAAAAACCGGGACAGGGCAGGGTATGGCTACACCTTC. Its protein product is CASSKNRDRAGYGYTF.

The CDR3 reads CASSYGQGRVDTQYF. CDR3 bases: TGCGCCAGCAGCTACGGACAGGGAAGGGTGGATACGCAGTATTTT. The chain links TRBV5-1 to TRBJ2-3; 8 bases are shared with TRBD1. V lost 3 bases to trimming and J lost 6 bases; unmatched junction nucleotides: 9. Germline CDR1 reads SGHRS; CDR2 reads YFSETQ. The CDR3 runs 15 residues.

The rearrangement uses TRBV27 and TRBJ1-6; D not certain. The germline CDR1 and CDR2 sequences are MNHEY and SMNVEV (reference sequence). This CDR3 is 14 amino acids long. V lost 5 bases, J lost 7 bases, and 12 bases lay in between. In DNA form, the CDR3 reads TGTGCCAGCAGTCTTTACGGGGAAAATTCACCCCTCCACTTT. Translating it yields CASSLYGENSPLHF.

The DNA for the CDR3 is TGTGCCAGCTCGGAGCTCACTGAAGCTTTCTTT. Translation gives CASSELTEAFF. V usage is TRBV2 and J usage is TRBJ1-1; D uncertain. The CDR3 runs to 11 residues. V was shortened by 8 bases and J by 4 bases, with 8 bases between the two germline ends. CDR1 SNHLY and CDR2 FYNNEI come from the germline V gene. Full variable domain (remainder filled in from reference TRBV2 and TRBJ1-1): EPEVTQTPSHQVTQMGQEVILRCVPISNHLYFYWYRQILGQKVEFLVSFYNNEISEKSEIFDDQFSVERPDGSNFTLKIRSTKLEDSAMYFCASSELTEAFFGQGTRLTVV.

The V and J genes are TRBV28 and TRBJ1-4; D gene unclear. Trimming stripped 6 bases from V and 4 bases from J, with 21 bases between. In germline, CDR1 is MDHEN, CDR2 SYDVKM. This CDR3 is 17 amino acids long. The CDR3 reads CASSNPPRREINEKLFF. The DNA of the CDR3 is TGTGCCAGCAGCAACCCGCCCCGACGGGAAATTAATGAAAAACTGTTTTTT.

J is TRBJ1-5 and V is TRBV6-6, with TRBD1 matching 8 bases. Germline CDR1 and CDR2: MNHNY and SVGAGI (reference sequence). The J segment lost 5 bases and the V segment lost 7 bases, leaving 7 bases of the junction unmatched. CDR3 length: 14 residues. This CDR3 is CASTTQGAYQPQHF. CDR3 nucleotides: TGTGCCAGCACCACCCAGGGGGCATATCAGCCCCAGCATTTT.

The chain combines TRBV27 with TRBJ2-7; 9 positions match TRBD1. The CDR3 length is 16 residues. Per the germline V gene, CDR1 is MNHEY and CDR2 is SMNVEV (reference sequence). V was clipped by 4 bases and J by 1 base; unmatched bases: 8. CDR3 region: CASSSLGTGQSYEQYV. Written as DNA, the CDR3 is TGTGCCAGCAGTTCCCTCGGGACAGGGCAATCCTACGAGCAGTACGTC.

This clone was found once. The CDR3 is CASSPPVANYGYTF. The CDR3 bases are TGTGCCAGCTCACCCCCGGTAGCTAACTATGGCTACACCTTC. The chain uses TRBV18 and TRBJ1-2; D gene ambiguous. CDR3 length equals 14 residues. V lost 3 bases and J 0 bases, leaving 8 bases between the germline ends. Germline CDR1 reads KGHSH; CDR2 reads LQKENI.

The V gene is TRBV9, the J gene TRBJ2-3; 7 bases match TRBD1. The CDR3 consists of 16 residues. V shed 4 bases and J 2 bases; nucleotides not matched to a gene: 10. Germline CDR1 SGDLS, CDR2 YYNGEE. This CDR3 is CASSPTTGSLTDTQYF. CDR3 nucleotides: TGTGCCAGCAGCCCCACGACAGGGTCCCTCACAGATACGCAGTATTTT. The full variable domain, its missing parts supplied by reference TRBV9 and TRBJ2-3, is DSGVTQTPKHLITATGQRVTLRCSPRSGDLSVYWYQQSLDQGLQFLIQYYNGEERAKGNILERFSAQQFPDLHSELNLSSLELGDSALYFCASSPTTGSLTDTQYFGPGTRLTVL.

Here the CDR3 DNA reads TGTGCCAGCAGTTACTCGCGACTAGCGGGAGGCGAGCAGTACTTC. Its protein product is CASSYSRLAGGEQYF. The J gene is TRBJ2-7, the V gene TRBV6-5, with 13 bases lining up with TRBD2. The germline V gene has CDR1 MNHEY and CDR2 SVGAGI. V dropped 0 bases and J dropped 6; count of bases not matched to a gene: 2. The CDR3 loop spans 15 amino acids.

The chain carries TRBV5-1 and TRBJ2-1; TRBD1 is a possible D gene (7 bases). The CDR3 is 15 amino acids. V lost 0 bases to trimming and J lost 4 bases, with 11 bases between them. CDR1 SGHRS and CDR2 YFSETQ come from the germline V gene. The CDR3 protein is CASSLGQGGYNEQFF. CDR3 DNA sequence: TGCGCCAGCAGCTTGGGACAGGGAGGATACAATGAGCAGTTCTTC.

This chain joins TRBV5-6 and TRBJ1-4, with unresolved D. This CDR3 comprises 15 residues. The ends were cut back, 4 bases at V and 5 bases at J, with 15 bases in the middle. The germline V gene has CDR1 SGHDT and CDR2 YYEEEE. The CDR3 bases are TGTGCCAGCAGCCGAGGACTCGGGGAAAATGAAAAACTGTTTTTT. Its protein is CASSRGLGENEKLFF. The full variable domain, with the rest looked up from reference TRBV5-6 and TRBJ1-4, is DAGVTQSPTHLIKTRGQQVTLRCSPKSGHDTVSWYQQALGQGPQFIFQYYEEEERQRGNFPDRFSGHQFPNYSSELNVNALLLGDSALYLCASSRGLGENEKLFFGSGTQLSVL.

This clone occurred once. The chain has TRBV24-1 and TRBJ1-2; D may be TRBD1 (5 bases). Germline CDR1 reads KGHDR; CDR2 reads SFDVKD. The CDR3 loop spans 13 amino acids. The V gene lost 5 bases and the J gene lost 5 bases, with 11 bases spanning the gap. The CDR3 is CATSAGTPYGYTF. The CDR3 DNA follows: TGTGCCACCAGTGCCGGGACTCCTTATGGCTACACCTTC.